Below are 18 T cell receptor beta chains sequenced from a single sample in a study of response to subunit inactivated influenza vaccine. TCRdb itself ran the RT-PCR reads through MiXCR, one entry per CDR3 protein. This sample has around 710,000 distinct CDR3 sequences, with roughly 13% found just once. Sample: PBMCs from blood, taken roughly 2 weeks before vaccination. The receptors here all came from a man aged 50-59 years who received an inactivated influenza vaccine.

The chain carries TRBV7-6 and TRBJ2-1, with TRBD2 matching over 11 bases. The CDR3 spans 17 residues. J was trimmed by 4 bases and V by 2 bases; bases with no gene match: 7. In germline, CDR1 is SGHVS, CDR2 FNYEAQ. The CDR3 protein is CASSLSSGGANYNEQFF. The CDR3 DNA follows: TGTGCCAGCAGCTTAAGTAGCGGGGGGGCGAATTACAATGAGCAGTTCTTC.

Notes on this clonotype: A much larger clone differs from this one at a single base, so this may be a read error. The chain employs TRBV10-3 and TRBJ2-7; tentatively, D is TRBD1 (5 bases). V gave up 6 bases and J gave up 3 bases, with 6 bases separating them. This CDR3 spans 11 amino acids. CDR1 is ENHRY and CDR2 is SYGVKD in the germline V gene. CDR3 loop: CAIRDNYEQYF. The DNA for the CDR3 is TGTGCCATCAGGGACAACTACGAGCAGTACTTC.

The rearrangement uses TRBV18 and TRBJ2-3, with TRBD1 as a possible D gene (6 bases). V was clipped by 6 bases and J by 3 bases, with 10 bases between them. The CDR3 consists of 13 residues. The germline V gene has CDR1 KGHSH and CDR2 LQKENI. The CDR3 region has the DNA TGTGCCAGCTCCAGACAGGATACAGATACGCAGTATTTT. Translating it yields CASSRQDTDTQYF.

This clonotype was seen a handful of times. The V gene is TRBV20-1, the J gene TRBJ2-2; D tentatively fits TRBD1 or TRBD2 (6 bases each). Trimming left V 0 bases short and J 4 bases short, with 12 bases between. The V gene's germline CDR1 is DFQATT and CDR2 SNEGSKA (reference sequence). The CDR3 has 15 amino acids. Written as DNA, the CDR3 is TGCAGTGCTAGAGACGGGGGCAGGGGCACCGGGGAGCTGTTTTTT. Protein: CSARDGGRGTGELFF.

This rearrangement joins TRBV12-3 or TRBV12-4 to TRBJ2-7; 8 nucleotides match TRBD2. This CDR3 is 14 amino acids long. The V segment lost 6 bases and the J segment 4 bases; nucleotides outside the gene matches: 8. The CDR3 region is CASSRGGSSYEQYF. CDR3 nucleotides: TGTGCCAGCAGCCGGGGGGGCAGCTCGTACGAGCAGTACTTC.

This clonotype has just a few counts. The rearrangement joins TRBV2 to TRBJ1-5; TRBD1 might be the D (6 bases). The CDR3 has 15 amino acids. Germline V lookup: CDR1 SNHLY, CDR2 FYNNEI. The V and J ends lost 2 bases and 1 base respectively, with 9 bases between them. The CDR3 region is CASSETGSSNQPQHF. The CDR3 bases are TGTGCCAGCAGTGAAACAGGGTCGAGCAATCAGCCCCAGCATTTT.

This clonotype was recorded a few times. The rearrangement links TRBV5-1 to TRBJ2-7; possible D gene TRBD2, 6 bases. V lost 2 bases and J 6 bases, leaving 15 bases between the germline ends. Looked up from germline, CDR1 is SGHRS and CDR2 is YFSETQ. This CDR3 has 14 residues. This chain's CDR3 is CASSFQEGRLEQYF. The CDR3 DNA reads TGCGCCAGCAGCTTTCAGGAGGGTCGACTCGAGCAGTACTTC.

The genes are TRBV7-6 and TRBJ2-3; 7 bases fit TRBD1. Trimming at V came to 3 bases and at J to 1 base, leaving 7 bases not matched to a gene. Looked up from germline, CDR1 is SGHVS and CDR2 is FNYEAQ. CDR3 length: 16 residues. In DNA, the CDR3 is TGTGCCAGCAGCTTTCAAGGGGGCGCGGGCACAGATACGCAGTATTTT. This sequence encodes CASSFQGGAGTDTQYF. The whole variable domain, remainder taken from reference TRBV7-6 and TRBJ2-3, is GAGVSQSPRYKVTKRGQDVALRCDPISGHVSLYWYRQALGQGPEFLTYFNYEAQQDKSGLPNDRFSAERPEGSISTLTIQRTEQRDSAMYRCASSFQGGAGTDTQYFGPGTRLTVL.

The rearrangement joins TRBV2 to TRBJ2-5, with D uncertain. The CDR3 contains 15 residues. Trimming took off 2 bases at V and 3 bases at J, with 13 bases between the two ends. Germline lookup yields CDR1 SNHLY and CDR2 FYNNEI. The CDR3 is CASSERSKYKETQYF. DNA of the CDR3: TGTGCCAGCAGTGAAAGGTCGAAGTACAAAGAGACCCAGTACTTC.

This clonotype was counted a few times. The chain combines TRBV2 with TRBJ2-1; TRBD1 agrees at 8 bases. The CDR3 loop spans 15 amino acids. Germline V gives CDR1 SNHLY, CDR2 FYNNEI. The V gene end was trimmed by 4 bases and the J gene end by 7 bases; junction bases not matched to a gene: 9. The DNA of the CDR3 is TGTGCCAGCAGTGCCCAGGGGGCCAACACGAATGAGCAGTTCTTC. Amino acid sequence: CASSAQGANTNEQFF.

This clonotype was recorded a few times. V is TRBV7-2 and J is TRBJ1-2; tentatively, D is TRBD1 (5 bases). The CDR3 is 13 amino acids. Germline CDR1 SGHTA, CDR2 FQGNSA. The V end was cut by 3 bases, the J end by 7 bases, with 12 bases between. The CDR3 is CASSFPDSFGYTF. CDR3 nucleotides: TGTGCCAGCAGCTTCCCAGACAGTTTTGGCTACACCTTC. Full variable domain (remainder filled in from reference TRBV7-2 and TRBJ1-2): GAGVSQSPSNKVTEKGKDVELRCDPISGHTALYWYRQSLGQGLEFLIYFQGNSAPDKSGLPSDRFSAERTGGSVSTLTIQRTQQEDSAVYLCASSFPDSFGYTFGSGTRLTVV.

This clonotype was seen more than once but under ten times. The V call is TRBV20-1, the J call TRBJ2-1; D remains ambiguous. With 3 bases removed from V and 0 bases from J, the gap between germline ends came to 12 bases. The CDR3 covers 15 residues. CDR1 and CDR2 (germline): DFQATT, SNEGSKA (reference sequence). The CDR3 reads CSASLVSSSYNEQFF. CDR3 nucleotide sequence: TGCAGTGCTAGCCTTGTATCAAGCTCCTACAATGAGCAGTTCTTC.

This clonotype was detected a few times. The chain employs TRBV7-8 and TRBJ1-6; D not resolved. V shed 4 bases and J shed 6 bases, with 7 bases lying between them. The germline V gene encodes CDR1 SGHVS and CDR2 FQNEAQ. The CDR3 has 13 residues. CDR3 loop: CASSSDLNSPLHF. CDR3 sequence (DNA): TGTGCCAGCAGCTCTGACCTTAATTCACCCCTCCACTTT.

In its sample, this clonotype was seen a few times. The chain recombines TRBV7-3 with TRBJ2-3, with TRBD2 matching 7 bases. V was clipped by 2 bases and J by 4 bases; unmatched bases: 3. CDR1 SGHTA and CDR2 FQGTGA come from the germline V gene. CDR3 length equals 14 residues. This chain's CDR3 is CASSLGGSSDTQYF. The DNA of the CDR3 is TGTGCCAGCAGCTTAGGCGGGAGTTCAGATACGCAGTATTTT.

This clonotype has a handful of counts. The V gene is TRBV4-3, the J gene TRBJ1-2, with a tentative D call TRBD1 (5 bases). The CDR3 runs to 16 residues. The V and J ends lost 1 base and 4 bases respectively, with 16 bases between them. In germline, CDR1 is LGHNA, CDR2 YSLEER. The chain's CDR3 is CASSQGVGGDSYGYTF. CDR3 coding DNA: TGCGCCAGCAGCCAAGGTGTTGGGGGGGATAGCTATGGCTACACCTTC.

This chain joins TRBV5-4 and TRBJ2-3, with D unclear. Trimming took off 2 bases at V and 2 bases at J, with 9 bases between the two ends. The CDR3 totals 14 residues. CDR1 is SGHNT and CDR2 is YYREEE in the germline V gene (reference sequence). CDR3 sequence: CASSLGPVTDTQYF. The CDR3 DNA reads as TGTGCCAGCAGCTTAGGACCAGTCACAGATACGCAGTATTTT.

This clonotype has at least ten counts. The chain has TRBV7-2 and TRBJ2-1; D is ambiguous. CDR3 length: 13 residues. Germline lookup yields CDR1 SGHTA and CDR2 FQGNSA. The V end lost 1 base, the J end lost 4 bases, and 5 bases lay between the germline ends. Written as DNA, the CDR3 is TGTGCCAGCAGCTTAGATTTGTACAATGAGCAGTTCTTC. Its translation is CASSLDLYNEQFF. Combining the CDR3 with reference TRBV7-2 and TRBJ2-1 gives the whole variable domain GAGVSQSPSNKVTEKGKDVELRCDPISGHTALYWYRQSLGQGLEFLIYFQGNSAPDKSGLPSDRFSAERTGGSVSTLTIQRTQQEDSAVYLCASSLDLYNEQFFGPGTRLTVL.

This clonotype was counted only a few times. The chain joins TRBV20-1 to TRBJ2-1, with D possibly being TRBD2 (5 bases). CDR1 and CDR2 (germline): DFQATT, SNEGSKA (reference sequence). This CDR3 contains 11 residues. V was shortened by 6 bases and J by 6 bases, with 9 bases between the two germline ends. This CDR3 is CSANSVNEQFF. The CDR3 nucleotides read TGCAGTGCGAATAGCGTCAATGAGCAGTTCTTC.